Presented here are 30 T cell receptor beta chains from one specimen sequenced in a study of memory CD4+ T cells and cytomegalovirus serostatus. The sort gate was single viable CD3+CD4+CD8-CD45RO+ cells for memory CD4+ T cells. Generated by immunoSEQ multiplex PCR, the TCRdb table keeps only in-frame clones and is missing some. This table holds about 58,000 clones, approximately 82% found once. Material: memory CD4+ T cells from blood. The receptors come from an adult in good health and CMV-seronegative. Some clones in this sample may be carry-over from other donors' samples.

This chain connects TRBV2 to TRBJ2-2; TRBD2 might be the D (6 bases). V was trimmed by 2 bases and J by 5 bases, leaving 9 bases between them. The CDR3 length is 14 residues. In germline, CDR1 is SNHLY, CDR2 FYNNEI. The CDR3 region is CASSELGTTGELFF. CDR3 DNA sequence: TGTGCCAGCAGTGAACTAGGGACTACCGGGGAGCTGTTTTTT.

The chain recombines TRBV7-8 with TRBJ1-1; no clear D gene. V dropped 3 bases and J dropped 1 base, with 6 bases sitting between them. The germline gives CDR1 SGHVS, CDR2 FQNEAQ. CDR3 size: 13 residues. In DNA, the CDR3 is TGTGCCAGCAGCTTGGATTCGAACACTGAAGCTTTCTTT. This gives the protein CASSLDSNTEAFF.

This chain links TRBV6-1 with TRBJ2-1, with 10 bases aligning to TRBD2. With 5 bases clipped from V and 7 bases from J, the junction kept 8 bases outside the gene matches. In germline, CDR1 is MNHNS, CDR2 SASEGT. CDR3 size: 15 residues. The CDR3 spells CASSSAGGPGNEQFF. The CDR3 bases are TGTGCCAGCAGTTCAGCGGGAGGGCCGGGGAATGAGCAGTTCTTC.

This clone is judged medium-sized. The chain combines TRBV19 with TRBJ2-1; D remains unclear. Deletions cut 5 bases from V and 9 bases from J, with 14 bases between. Germline lookup yields CDR1 LNHDA and CDR2 SQIVND (reference sequence). This CDR3 is built from 13 residues. CDR3 region: CASSSNPRSEQFF. As DNA, the CDR3 is TGTGCCAGTAGTTCCAACCCGAGGAGTGAGCAGTTCTTC. Based on the CDR3 plus reference TRBV19 and TRBJ2-1, the full variable domain is DGGITQSPKYLFRKEGQNVTLSCEQNLNHDAMYWYRQDPGQGLRLIYYSQIVNDFQKGDIAEGYSVSREKKESFPLTVTSAQKNPTAFYLCASSSNPRSEQFFGPGTRLTVL.

J is TRBJ2-3 and V is TRBV13; D ambiguous. Germline CDR1 is PRHDT and CDR2 is FYEKMQ (reference sequence). The CDR3 covers 12 residues. Between the trimmed V and J ends, which lost 5 bases and 8 bases, there was a span of 11 bases. CDR3: CASSLGRSTQYF. DNA of the CDR3: TGTGCCAGCAGCCTCGGGCGTAGTACGCAGTATTTT.

The J gene is TRBJ1-1, the V gene TRBV30; no reliable D call. V was cut by 2 bases and J by 11 bases, with 9 bases left in between. The CDR3 has 10 amino acids. Germline V gives CDR1 GTSNPN, CDR2 SVGIG (reference sequence). The CDR3 bases are TGTGCCTGGAGTTCTGTCTCGGCTTTCTTT. Protein product: CAWSSVSAFF.

The chain uses TRBV6-4 and TRBJ1-1; D not resolved. The CDR3 is 13 amino acids. CDR1 is MRHNA, CDR2 SNTAGT, per germline. V lost 4 bases and J lost 2, with 8 bases in between. The CDR3 region is CASSAERNTEAFF. For the CDR3, the DNA is TGTGCCAGCAGTGCCGAGAGAAACACTGAAGCTTTCTTT.

V and J are TRBV2 and TRBJ2-6; 9 bases fit TRBD1. Germline V gives CDR1 SNHLY, CDR2 FYNNEI. The CDR3 length is 19 residues. The trim removed 3 bases at V and 0 bases at J, leaving 9 bases unmatched. CDR3 coding DNA: TGTGCCAGCAGTGAGGGGTTTGGACAGGGGACCTCTGGGGCCAACGTCCTGACTTTC. The encoded protein is CASSEGFGQGTSGANVLTF.

The chain has TRBV15 and TRBJ1-5; TRBD1 might be the D (6 bases). Per germline, CDR1 LNHNV and CDR2 YYDKDF (reference sequence). CDR3 size: 16 residues. The V and J ends lost 2 bases and 5 bases respectively, with 16 bases between them. The CDR3 is CATSRSTGTQHQPQHF. The DNA of the CDR3 is TGTGCCACCAGCAGATCAACCGGGACACAGCATCAGCCCCAGCATTTT.

The chain joins TRBV30 to TRBJ2-3; D gene ambiguous. The germline V gene has CDR1 GTSNPN and CDR2 SVGIG (reference sequence). Trimming pared 8 bases from V and 7 bases from J, leaving 13 bases between. This CDR3 has 11 amino acids. CDR3 protein: CARASGNTQYF. The DNA of the CDR3 is TGTGCCCGGGCTTCGGGTAATACGCAGTATTTT.

This chain uses TRBV7-2 with TRBJ1-2; TRBD1 is a possible D gene (5 bases). CDR3 length: 12 amino acids. Germline V gives CDR1 SGHTA, CDR2 FQGNSA. Trimming pared 5 bases from V and 2 bases from J, leaving 6 bases between. The CDR3 spells CASSDRNYGYTF. As DNA, the CDR3 is TGTGCCAGCAGCGACAGAAACTATGGCTACACCTTC.

This clone was detected only a few times. The chain is built from TRBV5-1 and TRBJ1-2; 10 nucleotides match TRBD1. The germline V gene has CDR1 SGHRS and CDR2 YFSETQ. Trimming cost V 4 bases and J 1 base; bases outside gene matches: 10. This CDR3 is 17 amino acids long. The CDR3 loop reads CASSPAGTGASNYGYTF. CDR3 coding DNA: TGCGCCAGCAGCCCGGCCGGGACAGGGGCCAGTAACTATGGCTACACCTTC.

The chain joins TRBV5-1 to TRBJ2-7; 9 bases match TRBD1. V gave up 4 bases and J gave up 4 bases; unmatched junction bases: 6. The CDR3 contains 14 residues. Per germline, CDR1 SGHRS and CDR2 YFSETQ. CDR3 amino acids: CASSPTTGGYEQYF. For the CDR3, the DNA is TGCGCCAGCAGCCCGACGACAGGGGGTTACGAGCAGTACTTC.

CDR3 bases: TGTGCCAGCAGTTTATCGGGGAGGGAAAGCACAGATACGCAGTATTTT. It specifies CASSLSGRESTDTQYF. The gene calls are TRBV27 and TRBJ2-3; 7 nucleotides match TRBD2. Germline lookup yields CDR1 MNHEY and CDR2 SMNVEV (reference sequence). V lost 0 bases and J lost 0; bases outside the gene matches: 3. This CDR3 is 16 amino acids long.

V usage is TRBV10-3 and J usage is TRBJ1-5, with TRBD1 as a possible D gene (5 bases). The CDR3 is 15 amino acids. Germline lookup yields CDR1 ENHRY and CDR2 SYGVKD. Trimming pared 3 bases from V and 2 bases from J, leaving 11 bases between. The CDR3 loop is CAISEGAGGNQPQHF. The CDR3 nucleotides are TGTGCCATCAGTGAAGGGGCTGGGGGCAATCAGCCCCAGCATTTT.

The rearrangement joins TRBV7-8 to TRBJ2-3, with 7 bases lining up with TRBD2. Germline V gene data show CDR1 as SGHVS and CDR2 as FQNEAQ. The CDR3 has 14 amino acids. The V segment lost 4 bases and the J segment 1 base; nucleotides outside the gene matches: 2. CDR3 nucleotides: TGTGCCAGCAGCTGGGGGGGTCGCACAGATACGCAGTATTTT. Translated: CASSWGGRTDTQYF.

In DNA, the CDR3 is TGTGCCATCATGGCGGGAGGGTACAATGAGCAGTTCTTC. Protein sequence: CAIMAGGYNEQFF. The chain is built from TRBV10-3 and TRBJ2-1; 9 nucleotides agree with TRBD2. The CDR3 covers 13 residues. Germline trimming cut 7 bases from V and 4 bases from J; bases unmatched to any gene: 2. CDR1 ENHRY and CDR2 SYGVKD come from the germline V gene.

This clone has a single count. V is TRBV5-1 and J is TRBJ1-5; D not resolved. Between the trimmed V and J ends, which lost 0 bases and 7 bases, there was a span of 8 bases. The CDR3 has 13 residues. CDR1 and CDR2 (germline): SGHRS, YFSETQ. For the CDR3, the DNA is TGCGCCAGCAGCTTGGATTTAGGACAGCCCCAGCATTTT. It is translated as CASSLDLGQPQHF.

Relative to its sample, this clone is medium-sized (0.01 to 0.1%). J is TRBJ1-4 and V is TRBV19, with no clear D. CDR3 length: 14 amino acids. Per germline, CDR1 LNHDA and CDR2 SQIVND (reference sequence). V was clipped by 6 bases and J by 1 base, with 9 bases between them. The chain's CDR3 is CASSLRGTNEKLFF. The CDR3 coding sequence is TGTGCCAGTAGCCTCCGGGGAACTAATGAAAAACTGTTTTTT.

The V call is TRBV2, the J call TRBJ2-1; D remains ambiguous. Germline-derived CDR1 and CDR2 are SNHLY and FYNNEI. V was shortened by 6 bases and J by 9 bases, with 21 bases between the two germline ends. The CDR3 runs to 15 residues. The CDR3 DNA reads TGTGCCAGCAGCGACCGAGACGGTGGAGTCGGTGAGCAGTTCTTC. As protein: CASSDRDGGVGEQFF. Looking up the rest from reference TRBV2 and TRBJ2-1 gives the full variable domain: EPEVTQTPSHQVTQMGQEVILRCVPISNHLYFYWYRQILGQKVEFLVSFYNNEISEKSEIFDDQFSVERPDGSNFTLKIRSTKLEDSAMYFCASSDRDGGVGEQFFGPGTRLTVL.

The V gene is TRBV5-1, the J gene TRBJ1-1; D ambiguous. With 4 bases removed from V and 5 bases from J, the gap between germline ends came to 15 bases. Germline V gene sequence: CDR1 SGHRS, CDR2 YFSETQ. CDR3 size: 14 residues. The DNA of the CDR3 is TGCGCCAGCAGCACTGCGGAGCAGCGAACTGAAGCTTTCTTT. It translates to CASSTAEQRTEAFF. The complete variable domain, with remaining parts taken from reference TRBV5-1 and TRBJ1-1, reads KAGVTQTPRYLIKTRGQQVTLSCSPISGHRSVSWYQQTPGQGLQFLFEYFSETQRNKGNFPGRFSGRQFSNSRSEMNVSTLELGDSALYLCASSTAEQRTEAFFGQGTRLTVV.

The CDR3 region has the DNA TGTGCTAGCAGCCCCGTAGCCACCGGTCAGCCCCAGCATTTT. It is translated as CASSPVATGQPQHF. The chain links TRBV12-5 to TRBJ1-5; D gene unclear. The V end was cut by 9 bases, the J end by 6 bases, with 18 bases between. The CDR3 loop spans 14 amino acids. CDR1 and CDR2 (germline): LGHNT, FRNRAP.

The rearrangement uses TRBV30 and TRBJ2-7; TRBD1 matches 10 bases. The CDR3 is 13 residues long. Germline V gene lookup returns CDR1 GTSNPN and CDR2 SVGIG (reference sequence). The J segment lost 5 bases and the V segment lost 8 bases, leaving 9 bases of the junction unmatched. Here the CDR3 reads CAGTGTGVDEQYF. The CDR3 DNA reads TGTGCCGGGACCGGGACAGGGGTTGACGAGCAGTACTTC.

CDR3: CASSAWMNEQYF. For the CDR3, the DNA is TGTGCCAGCAGTGCCTGGATGAACGAGCAGTACTTC. The V gene is TRBV6-1, the J gene TRBJ2-7; D call uncertain. V was clipped by 4 bases and J by 5 bases, with 9 bases between them. The germline gives CDR1 MNHNS, CDR2 SASEGT. The CDR3 contains 12 residues.

This clone was seen once. The CDR3 coding sequence is TGTGCCAGCTCACCACGGACTCAGGGACGCAACGAGCAGTACTTC. Translation gives CASSPRTQGRNEQYF. V gene TRBV18 combines with J gene TRBJ2-7; either TRBD1 or TRBD2 may fit D (5 bases each). Germline CDR1 KGHSH, CDR2 LQKENI. This CDR3 spans 15 amino acids. Trimming cost V 1 base and J 5 bases, with 15 bases left between them.

The rearrangement links TRBV5-4 to TRBJ2-5; D assignment may be TRBD1 or TRBD2 (5 bases each). There are 15 residues in the CDR3. Germline lookup yields CDR1 SGHNT and CDR2 YYREEE (reference sequence). The V end was cut by 4 bases, the J end by 1 base, with 14 bases between. The CDR3 reads CASSHGRGTQETQYF. The CDR3 DNA is TGTGCCAGCAGCCATGGTCGGGGCACCCAAGAGACCCAGTACTTC.

This rearrangement joins TRBV7-9 to TRBJ2-2; D is possibly TRBD1 or TRBD2 (6 bases each). V gave up 4 bases and J gave up 5 bases, with 11 bases separating them. CDR1 is SEHNR, CDR2 FQNEAQ, per germline (reference sequence). This CDR3 is built from 14 residues. The chain's CDR3 is CASSSSGATGELFF. Here the CDR3 DNA reads TGTGCCAGCAGCTCCTCGGGGGCGACCGGGGAGCTGTTTTTT.

This sequence joins TRBV2 and TRBJ2-2, with 10 nucleotides matching TRBD1. This CDR3 is 19 amino acids long. The V gene's germline CDR1 is SNHLY and CDR2 FYNNEI. J lost 4 bases, V lost 5 bases, and 16 bases had no gene match. The CDR3 reads CASSWDRGLYGGSTGELFF. CDR3 coding DNA: TGTGCCAGCAGTTGGGACAGGGGCCTCTATGGGGGTAGCACCGGGGAGCTGTTTTTT.

The chain links TRBV4-1 to TRBJ1-2; D is possibly TRBD1 (6 bases). V was pared by 1 base and J by 8 bases, with 11 bases between. Germline V lookup: CDR1 MGHRA, CDR2 YSYEKL. This CDR3 contains 13 residues. CDR3 bases: TGCGCCAGCAGCCAAGGGTCAGGGGACGGCTACACCTTC. Its protein product is CASSQGSGDGYTF.

The genes are TRBV28 and TRBJ1-3; D is perhaps TRBD1 (5 bases). The CDR3 is made up of 15 amino acids. Germline V gene data show CDR1 as MDHEN and CDR2 as SYDVKM. Trimming left V 3 bases short and J 0 bases short, with 9 bases between. In DNA, the CDR3 is TGTGCCAGCAGTTTGACAGATTTCTCTGGAAACACCATATATTTT. The encoded protein is CASSLTDFSGNTIYF. Variable domain in full (rest from reference TRBV28 and TRBJ1-3): DVKVTQSSRYLVKRTGEKVFLECVQDMDHENMFWYRQDPGLGLRLIYFSYDVKMKEKGDIPEGYSVSREKKERFSLILESASTNQTSMYLCASSLTDFSGNTIYFGEGSWLTVV.